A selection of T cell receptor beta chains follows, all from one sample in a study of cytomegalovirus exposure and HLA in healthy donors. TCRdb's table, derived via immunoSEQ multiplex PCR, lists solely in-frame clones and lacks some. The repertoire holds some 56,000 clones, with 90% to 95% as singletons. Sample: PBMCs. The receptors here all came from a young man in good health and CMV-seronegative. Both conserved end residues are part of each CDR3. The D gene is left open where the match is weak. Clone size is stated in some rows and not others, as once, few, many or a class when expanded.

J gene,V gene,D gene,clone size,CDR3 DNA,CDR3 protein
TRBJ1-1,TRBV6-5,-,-,TGTGCCAGCAGCACTGGGGCGAACACTGAAGCTTTCTTT,CASSTGANTEAFF
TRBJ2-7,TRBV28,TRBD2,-,TGTGCCAGCAGCCCGGGGGGACTGGATGCCTACGAGCAGTACTTC,CASSPGGLDAYEQYF
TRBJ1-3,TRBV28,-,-,TGTGCCAGCATGCCCGGCAGCGAAGTTACTGGAAACACCATATATTTT,CASMPGSEVTGNTIYF
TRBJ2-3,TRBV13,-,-,TGTGCCAGCAGCTTACCCCCCAGGGCAGATACGCAGTATTTT,CASSLPPRADTQYF
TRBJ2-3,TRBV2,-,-,TGTGCCAGCAGTGATCGGGTGGGCTTCGGCGGGGATACGCAGTATTTT,CASSDRVGFGGDTQYF
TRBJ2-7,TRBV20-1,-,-,TGCAGTGCCCACATGACCTACGAGCAGTACTTC,CSAHMTYEQYF
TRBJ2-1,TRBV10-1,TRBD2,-,TGCGCCACCCAGCCGGGGACTAGCGGGAGAGAGCAGTTCTTC,CATQPGTSGREQFF
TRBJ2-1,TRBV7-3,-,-,TGTGCCAGCAGCTTAGACAGGAGCTCCTACAATGAGCAGTTCTTC,CASSLDRSSYNEQFF
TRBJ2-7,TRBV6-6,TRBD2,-,TGTGCCAGCAGTAAGACCGGGACTAGTACCTACGAGCAGTACTTC,CASSKTGTSTYEQYF
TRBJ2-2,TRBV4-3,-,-,TGCGCCAGCAGCCAAAAATTACAGGTATCGAACACCGGGGAGCTGTTTTTT,CASSQKLQVSNTGELFF
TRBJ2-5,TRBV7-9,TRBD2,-,TGTGCCAGCAGCTTTATAAGCGGGGGAGAGACCCAGTACTTC,CASSFISGGETQYF
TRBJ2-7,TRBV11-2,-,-,TGTGCCAGCAGCACCCTCCGTCAGGCCGAGCAGTACTTC,CASSTLRQAEQYF
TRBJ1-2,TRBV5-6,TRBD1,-,TGTGCCAGCAGCTTTGGGACAGGGGTCGGCGCTGGCTACACCTTC,CASSFGTGVGAGYTF
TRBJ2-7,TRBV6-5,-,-,TGTGCCAGCAGTTCCACAGGGAGCTCCTACGAGCAGTACTTC,CASSSTGSSYEQYF
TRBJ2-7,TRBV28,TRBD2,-,TGTGCCAGCAGTCTAGGGACTAGCGGGAGGACCCTGGTCGAGCAGTACTTC,CASSLGTSGRTLVEQYF
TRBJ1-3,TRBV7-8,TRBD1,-,TGTGCCAGCAGCCGCGCTAACAGGGGCCTCTTGAACACCATATATTTT,CASSRANRGLLNTIYF
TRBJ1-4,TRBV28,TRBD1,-,TGTGCCAGCAGAATCACAGGGGGTAAACTGTTTTTT,CASRITGGKLFF
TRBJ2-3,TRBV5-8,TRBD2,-,TGTGCCAGCAGCTTAGGAGCGGGAGGTCGTCCAGATACGCAGTATTTT,CASSLGAGGRPDTQYF
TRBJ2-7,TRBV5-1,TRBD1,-,TGCGCCAGCAGCTTGGCCCTGACAGGGGTAGGAGACGAGCAGTACTTC,CASSLALTGVGDEQYF
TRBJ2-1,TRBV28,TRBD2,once,TGTGCCAGCAGTTTACTCCTAGCGGGAGGGCGTGAGCAGTTCTTC,CASSLLLAGGREQFF
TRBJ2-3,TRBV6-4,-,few,TGTGCCAGCAGTGACGATGGAGGGAGCGCCGCAGATACGCAGTATTTT,CASSDDGGSAADTQYF
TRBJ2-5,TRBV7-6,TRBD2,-,TGTGCCAGCAGCTTATCTAGCGGGCCTATCGGGGAGACCCAGTACTTC,CASSLSSGPIGETQYF
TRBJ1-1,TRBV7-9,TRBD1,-,TGTGCCAGCAGCTCCGCTACAGGGGGCACTGAAGCTTTCTTT,CASSSATGGTEAFF